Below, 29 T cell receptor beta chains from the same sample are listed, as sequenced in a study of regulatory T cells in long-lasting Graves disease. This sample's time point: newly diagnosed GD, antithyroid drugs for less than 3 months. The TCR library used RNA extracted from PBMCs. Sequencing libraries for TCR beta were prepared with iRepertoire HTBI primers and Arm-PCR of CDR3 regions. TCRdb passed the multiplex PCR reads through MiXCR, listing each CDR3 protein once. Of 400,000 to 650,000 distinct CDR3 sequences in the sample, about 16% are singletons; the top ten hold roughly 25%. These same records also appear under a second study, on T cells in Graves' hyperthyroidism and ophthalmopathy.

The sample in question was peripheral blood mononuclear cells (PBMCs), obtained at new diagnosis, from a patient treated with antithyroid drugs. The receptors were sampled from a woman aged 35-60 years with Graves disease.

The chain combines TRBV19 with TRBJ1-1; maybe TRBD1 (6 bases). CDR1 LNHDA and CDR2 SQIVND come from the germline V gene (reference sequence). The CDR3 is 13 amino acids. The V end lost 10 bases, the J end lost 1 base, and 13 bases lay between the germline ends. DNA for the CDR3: TGTGCCATGAGCTCGACAGGGAACACTGAAGCTTTCTTT. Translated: CAMSSTGNTEAFF.

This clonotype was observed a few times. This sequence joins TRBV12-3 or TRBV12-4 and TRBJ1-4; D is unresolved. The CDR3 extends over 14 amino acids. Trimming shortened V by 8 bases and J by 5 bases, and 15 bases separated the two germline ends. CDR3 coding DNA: TGTGCCAGCGGCCCCGGGATCCCGAATGAAAAACTGTTTTTT. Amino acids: CASGPGIPNEKLFF.

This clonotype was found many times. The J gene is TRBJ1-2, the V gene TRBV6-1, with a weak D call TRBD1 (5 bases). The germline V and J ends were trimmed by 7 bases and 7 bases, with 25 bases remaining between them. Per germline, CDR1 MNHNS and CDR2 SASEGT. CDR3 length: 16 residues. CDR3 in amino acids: CASTGGLDGLSTGYTF. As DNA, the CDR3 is TGTGCCAGCACCGGGGGATTGGACGGCCTTTCGACTGGCTACACCTTC.

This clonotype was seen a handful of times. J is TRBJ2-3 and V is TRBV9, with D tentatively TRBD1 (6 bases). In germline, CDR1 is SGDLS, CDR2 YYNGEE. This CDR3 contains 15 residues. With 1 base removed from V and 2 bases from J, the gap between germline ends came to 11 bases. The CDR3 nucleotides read TGTGCCAGCAGCGTATCAGGGGACCCCACAGATACGCAGTATTTT. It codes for CASSVSGDPTDTQYF.

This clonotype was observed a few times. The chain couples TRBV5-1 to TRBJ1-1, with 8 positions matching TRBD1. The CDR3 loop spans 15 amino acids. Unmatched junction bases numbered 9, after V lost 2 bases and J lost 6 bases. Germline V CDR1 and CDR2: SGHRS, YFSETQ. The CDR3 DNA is TGCGCCAGCAGCTTTTCTGAGGCAGGGGGCTCTGAAGCTTTCTTT. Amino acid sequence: CASSFSEAGGSEAFF.

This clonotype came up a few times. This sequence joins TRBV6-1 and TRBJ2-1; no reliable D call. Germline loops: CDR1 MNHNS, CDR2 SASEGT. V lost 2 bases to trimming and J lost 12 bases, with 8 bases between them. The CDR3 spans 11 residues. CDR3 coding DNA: TGTGCCAGCAGTGAATTACACTCGCAGTTCTTC. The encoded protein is CASSELHSQFF.

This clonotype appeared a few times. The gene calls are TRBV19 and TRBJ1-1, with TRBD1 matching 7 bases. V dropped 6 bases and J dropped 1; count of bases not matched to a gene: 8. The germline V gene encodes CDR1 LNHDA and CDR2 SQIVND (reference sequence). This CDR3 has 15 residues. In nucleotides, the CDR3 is TGTGCCAGTAGCATATTCGGGACAGCGAACACTGAAGCTTTCTTT. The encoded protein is CASSIFGTANTEAFF.

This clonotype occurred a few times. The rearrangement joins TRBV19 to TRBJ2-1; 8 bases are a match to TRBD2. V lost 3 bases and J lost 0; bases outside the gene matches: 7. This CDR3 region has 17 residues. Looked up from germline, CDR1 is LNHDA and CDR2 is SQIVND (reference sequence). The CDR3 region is CASSIGAGGLSYNEQFF. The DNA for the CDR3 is TGTGCCAGTAGTATTGGGGCGGGGGGACTCTCCTACAATGAGCAGTTCTTC.

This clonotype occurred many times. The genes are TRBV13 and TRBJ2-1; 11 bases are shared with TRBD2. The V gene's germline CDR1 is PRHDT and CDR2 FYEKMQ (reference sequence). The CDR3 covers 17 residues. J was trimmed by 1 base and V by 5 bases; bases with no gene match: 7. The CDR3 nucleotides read TGTGCCAGCAGCATCATAGCGGGGGGGCCTTCCTACAATGAGCAGTTCTTC. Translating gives CASSIIAGGPSYNEQFF.

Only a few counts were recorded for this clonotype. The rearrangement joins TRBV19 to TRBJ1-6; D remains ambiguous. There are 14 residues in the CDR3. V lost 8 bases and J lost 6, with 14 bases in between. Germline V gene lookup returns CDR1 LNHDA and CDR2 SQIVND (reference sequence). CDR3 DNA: TGTGCCAGTCGTACTCAGGTCCCTAATTCACCCCTCCACTTT. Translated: CASRTQVPNSPLHF.

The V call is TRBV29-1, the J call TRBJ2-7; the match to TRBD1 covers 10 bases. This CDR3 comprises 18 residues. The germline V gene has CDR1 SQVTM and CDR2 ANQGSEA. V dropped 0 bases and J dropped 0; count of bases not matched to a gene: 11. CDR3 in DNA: TGCAGCGTTGAAGATTTCACGTCGGGACAGGGGAGCTCCTACGAGCAGTACTTC. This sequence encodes CSVEDFTSGQGSSYEQYF.

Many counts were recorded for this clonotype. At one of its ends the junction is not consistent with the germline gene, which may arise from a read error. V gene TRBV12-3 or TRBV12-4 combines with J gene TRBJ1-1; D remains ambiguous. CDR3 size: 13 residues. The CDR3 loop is CANSNWGNTEAFF. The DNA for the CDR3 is TGTGCCAACAGTAATTGGGGTAACACTGAAGCTTTCTTT.

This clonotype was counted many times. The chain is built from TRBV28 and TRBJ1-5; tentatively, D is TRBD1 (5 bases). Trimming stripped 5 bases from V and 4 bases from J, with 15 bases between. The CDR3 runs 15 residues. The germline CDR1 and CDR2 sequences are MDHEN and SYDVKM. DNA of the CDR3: TGTGCCAGCAGTACCCCGGACACTCAGAATCAGCCCCAGCATTTT. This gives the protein CASSTPDTQNQPQHF.

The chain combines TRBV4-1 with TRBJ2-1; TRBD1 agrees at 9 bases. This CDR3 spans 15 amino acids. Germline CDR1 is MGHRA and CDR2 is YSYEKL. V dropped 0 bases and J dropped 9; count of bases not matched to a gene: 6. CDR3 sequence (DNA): TGCGCCAGCAGCCAAGATCACAGGGGGCGGGTTGAGCAGTTCTTC. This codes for CASSQDHRGRVEQFF.

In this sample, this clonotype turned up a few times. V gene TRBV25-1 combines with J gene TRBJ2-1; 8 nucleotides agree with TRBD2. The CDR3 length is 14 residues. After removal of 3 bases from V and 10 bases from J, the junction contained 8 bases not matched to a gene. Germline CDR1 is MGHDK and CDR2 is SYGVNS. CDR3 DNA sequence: TGTGCCAGCAGTGAGGTAGCGGGGATGTACGAGCAGTTCTTC. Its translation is CASSEVAGMYEQFF.

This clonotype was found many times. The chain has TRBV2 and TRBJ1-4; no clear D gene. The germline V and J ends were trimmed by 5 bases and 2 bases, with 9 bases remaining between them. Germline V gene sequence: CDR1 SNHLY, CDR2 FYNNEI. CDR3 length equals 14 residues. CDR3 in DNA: TGTGCCAGCAGTTGGAAACAGACTAATGAAAAACTGTTTTTT. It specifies CASSWKQTNEKLFF.

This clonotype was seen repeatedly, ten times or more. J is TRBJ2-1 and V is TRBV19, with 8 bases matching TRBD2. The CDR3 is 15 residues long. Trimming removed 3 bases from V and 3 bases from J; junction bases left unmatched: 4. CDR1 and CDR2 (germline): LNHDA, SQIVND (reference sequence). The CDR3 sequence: CASSIERGNYNEQFF. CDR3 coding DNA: TGTGCCAGTAGTATTGAGCGGGGGAACTACAATGAGCAGTTCTTC. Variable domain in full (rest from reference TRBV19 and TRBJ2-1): DGGITQSPKYLFRKEGQNVTLSCEQNLNHDAMYWYRQDPGQGLRLIYYSQIVNDFQKGDIAEGYSVSREKKESFPLTVTSAQKNPTAFYLCASSIERGNYNEQFFGPGTRLTVL.

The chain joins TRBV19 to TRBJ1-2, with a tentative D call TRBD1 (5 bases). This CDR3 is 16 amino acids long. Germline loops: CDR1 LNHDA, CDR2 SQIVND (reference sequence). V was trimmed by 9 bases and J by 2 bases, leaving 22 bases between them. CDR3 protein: CASTNPAWGKNYGYTF. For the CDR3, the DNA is TGTGCCAGCACCAACCCCGCTTGGGGGAAAAACTATGGCTACACCTTC.

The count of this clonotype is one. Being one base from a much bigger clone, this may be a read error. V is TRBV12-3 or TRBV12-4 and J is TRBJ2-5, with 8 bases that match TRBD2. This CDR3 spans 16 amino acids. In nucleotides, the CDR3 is TGTGCCAGCAGTTCCCGGACTAGCCGGATCGGAGAGGCCCAGTACTTC. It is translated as CASSSRTSRIGEAQYF.

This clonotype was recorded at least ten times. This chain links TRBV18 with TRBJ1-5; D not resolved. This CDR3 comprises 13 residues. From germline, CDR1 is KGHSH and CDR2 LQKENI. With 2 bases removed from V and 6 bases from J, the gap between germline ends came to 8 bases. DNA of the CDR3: TGTGCCAGCTCACCAGGGTTCGGTCAGCCCCAGCATTTT. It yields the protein CASSPGFGQPQHF.

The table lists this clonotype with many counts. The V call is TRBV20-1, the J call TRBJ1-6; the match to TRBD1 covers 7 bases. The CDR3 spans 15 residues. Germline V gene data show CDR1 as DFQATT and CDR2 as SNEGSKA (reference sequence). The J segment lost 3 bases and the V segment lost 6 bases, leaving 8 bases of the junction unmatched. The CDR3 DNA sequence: TGCAGTGCCTCGACAGGGAGCGGCTATAATTCACCCCTCCACTTT. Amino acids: CSASTGSGYNSPLHF.

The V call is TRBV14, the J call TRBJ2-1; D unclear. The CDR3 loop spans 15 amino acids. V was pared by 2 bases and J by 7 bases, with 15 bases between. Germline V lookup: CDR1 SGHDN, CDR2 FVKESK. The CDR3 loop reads CASSQLLTPLNEQFF. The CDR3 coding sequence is TGTGCCAGCAGCCAATTACTTACGCCCTTGAATGAGCAGTTCTTC.

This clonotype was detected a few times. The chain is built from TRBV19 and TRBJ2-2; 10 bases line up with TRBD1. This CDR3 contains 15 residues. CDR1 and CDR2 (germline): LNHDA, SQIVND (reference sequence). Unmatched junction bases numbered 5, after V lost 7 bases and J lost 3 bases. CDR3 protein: CASKEGQGYTGELFF. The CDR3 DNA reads TGTGCCAGTAAGGAGGGACAGGGGTACACCGGGGAGCTGTTTTTT.

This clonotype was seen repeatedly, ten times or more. Here the CDR3 reads CASALAGGTDTQYF. In DNA form, the CDR3 reads TGTGCCAGCGCCCTAGCGGGGGGCACAGATACGCAGTATTTT. The chain links TRBV3-1 to TRBJ2-3; 10 bases fit TRBD2. This CDR3 is built from 14 residues. V gave up 8 bases and J gave up 1 base; unmatched junction bases: 3. CDR1 and CDR2 (germline): LGHDT, YNNKEL (reference sequence).

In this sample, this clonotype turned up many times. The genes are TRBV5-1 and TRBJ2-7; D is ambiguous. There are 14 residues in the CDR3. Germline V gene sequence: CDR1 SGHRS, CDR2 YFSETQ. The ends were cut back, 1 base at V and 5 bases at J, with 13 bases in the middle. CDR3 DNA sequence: TGCGCCAGCAGCTTGAGAGCTGTAAGCGACGAGCAGTACTTC. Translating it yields CASSLRAVSDEQYF.

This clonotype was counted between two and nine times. CDR3 protein: CASRPGKDEETQYF. The CDR3 region has the DNA TGTGCCAGTCGTCCAGGGAAGGATGAAGAGACCCAGTACTTC. V and J are TRBV19 and TRBJ2-5; a weak D match, TRBD1 (5 bases). Germline assignment: CDR1 LNHDA and CDR2 SQIVND (reference sequence). The CDR3 loop spans 14 amino acids. V lost 8 bases and J 3 bases, leaving 16 bases between the germline ends. Based on the CDR3 plus reference TRBV19 and TRBJ2-5, the full variable domain is DGGITQSPKYLFRKEGQNVTLSCEQNLNHDAMYWYRQDPGQGLRLIYYSQIVNDFQKGDIAEGYSVSREKKESFPLTVTSAQKNPTAFYLCASRPGKDEETQYFGPGTRLLVL.

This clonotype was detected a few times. Here the CDR3 reads CASSVGNSLSIQYF. CDR3 nucleotides: TGTGCCAGCAGCGTAGGGAACAGCCTAAGCATTCAGTACTTC. V is TRBV9 and J is TRBJ2-4; D gene ambiguous. CDR3 length equals 14 residues. V was trimmed by 0 bases and J by 9 bases, leaving 13 bases between them. Germline V gene data show CDR1 as SGDLS and CDR2 as YYNGEE.

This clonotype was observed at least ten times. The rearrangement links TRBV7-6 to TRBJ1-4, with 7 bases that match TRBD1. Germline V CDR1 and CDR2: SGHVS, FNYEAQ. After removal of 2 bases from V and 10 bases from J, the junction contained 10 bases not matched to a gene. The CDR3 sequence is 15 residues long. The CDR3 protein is CASSLHGTDGGKLFF. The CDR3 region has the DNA TGTGCCAGCAGCTTACACGGGACAGATGGAGGAAAACTGTTTTTT.

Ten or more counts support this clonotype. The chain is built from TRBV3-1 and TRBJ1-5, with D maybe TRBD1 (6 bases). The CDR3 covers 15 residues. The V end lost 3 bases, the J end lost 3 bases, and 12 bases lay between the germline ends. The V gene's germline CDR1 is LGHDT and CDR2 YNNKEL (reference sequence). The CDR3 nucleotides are TGTGCCAGCAGCCAGGGCCGGGACACCAATCAGCCCCAGCATTTT. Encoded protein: CASSQGRDTNQPQHF.